These 30 T cell receptor beta chains share one sample of origin, sequenced in a study of blood T cells in healthy people across ages. It was with a sample-barcoded 5' primer and a J-beta primer mix that a second PCR of about 6 to 11 cycles was run. MiXCR was run by TCRdb on the 5' RACE reads, yielding one entry per CDR3 protein. The repertoire holds roughly 800,000 distinct CDR3 sequences, with roughly 60% as singletons. Source material: blood. The source is a man aged 25 to 40 in good health.

V gene TRBV13 combines with J gene TRBJ2-7; D ambiguous. The germline V gene encodes CDR1 PRHDT and CDR2 FYEKMQ (reference sequence). Deletions cut 5 bases from V and 5 bases from J, with 13 bases between. The CDR3 runs 13 residues. The chain's CDR3 is CASSPSHFDEQYF. The CDR3 DNA sequence: TGTGCCAGCAGCCCCAGCCACTTTGACGAGCAGTACTTC.

V usage is TRBV28 and J usage is TRBJ2-1; 8 bases are a match to TRBD1. Germline trimming cut 2 bases from V and 3 bases from J; bases unmatched to any gene: 3. The CDR3 length is 15 residues. The germline V gene encodes CDR1 MDHEN and CDR2 SYDVKM. The chain's CDR3 is CASSLRDRSYNEQFF. The DNA for the CDR3 is TGTGCCAGCAGTTTACGGGACAGGAGCTACAATGAGCAGTTCTTC.

A word on this clonotype: At one end the junction does not follow the germline gene, possibly because of a read error. CDR3 sequence (DNA): TGTGCCAGCAGCGATGTAATGGGGACAGAGGTCGTAGATACGCGGTATTTT. Translating gives CASSDVMGTEVVDTRYF. The rearrangement joins TRBV12-3 or TRBV12-4 to TRBJ2-3; 7 nucleotides line up with TRBD1. The CDR3 runs 17 residues.

The rearrangement uses TRBV6-1 and TRBJ1-2, with D unresolved. The CDR3 is 14 residues long. V shed 2 bases and J shed 4 bases, with 11 bases lying between them. CDR1 and CDR2 from the germline V gene are MNHNS and SASEGT. The DNA of the CDR3 is TGTGCCAGCAGTGAAAGGAGGTCCTCCTATGGCTACACCTTC. Its translation is CASSERRSSYGYTF.

The chain carries TRBV25-1 and TRBJ2-4, with D unresolved. With 4 bases removed from V and 0 bases from J, the gap between germline ends came to 7 bases. The germline CDR1 and CDR2 sequences are MGHDK and SYGVNS. The CDR3 sequence is 14 residues long. The CDR3 loop reads CASSVPGAKNIQYF. The DNA of the CDR3 is TGTGCCAGCAGTGTTCCGGGAGCCAAAAACATTCAGTACTTC.

V is TRBV7-2 and J is TRBJ2-5; 7 nucleotides agree with TRBD2. With V trimmed by 1 base and J by 1 base, 3 bases remained unmatched. The CDR3 is 15 residues long. Germline CDR1 and CDR2: SGHTA and FQGNSA. In DNA, the CDR3 is TGTGCCAGCAGCTTAGTGGCGGGAGCCCAAGAGACCCAGTACTTC. Its translation is CASSLVAGAQETQYF.

The chain recombines TRBV4-2 with TRBJ2-1; TRBD2 agrees at 8 bases. Per the germline V gene, CDR1 is LGHNA and CDR2 is YNFKEQ. The CDR3 is made up of 16 amino acids. J lost 9 bases, V lost 0 bases, and 10 bases had no gene match. The CDR3 DNA sequence: TGTGCCAGCAGCCAAGATGGGACTAGTTCCTCCAGTGAGCAGTTCTTC. Protein sequence: CASSQDGTSSSSEQFF.

The chain employs TRBV7-2 and TRBJ1-4; D is unclear. CDR1 SGHTA and CDR2 FQGNSA come from the germline V gene. Deletions cut 2 bases from V and 3 bases from J, with 7 bases between. CDR3 length equals 14 residues. The CDR3 spells CASSLWGANEKLFF. As DNA, the CDR3 is TGTGCCAGCAGCTTATGGGGTGCTAATGAAAAACTGTTTTTT.

The chain uses TRBV20-1 and TRBJ1-6; no reliable D call. V shed 4 bases and J shed 7 bases, with 23 bases lying between them. Germline V gives CDR1 DFQATT, CDR2 SNEGSKA (reference sequence). This CDR3 has 17 residues. The CDR3 DNA is TGCAGTGCTACACGCGCGCAATCCGGGATGATAAATTCACCCCTCCACTTT. It yields the protein CSATRAQSGMINSPLHF.

The V and J genes are TRBV7-2 and TRBJ2-7, with D unclear. The CDR3 runs to 16 residues. Germline CDR1 is SGHTA and CDR2 is FQGNSA. V lost 7 bases and J lost 0, with 19 bases in between. CDR3 in DNA: TGTGCCAGCAAGTTGAGTGGCAGCCAAAGCTCCTACGAGCAGTACTTC. The encoded protein is CASKLSGSQSSYEQYF.

The V and J genes are TRBV7-9 and TRBJ1-1, with D perhaps TRBD1 (5 bases). The CDR3 covers 13 residues. V dropped 7 bases and J dropped 4 bases, with 13 bases sitting between them. The germline V gene has CDR1 SEHNR and CDR2 FQNEAQ (reference sequence). In nucleotides, the CDR3 is TGTGCCAGCAACCTCCAGGGTGTCACTGAAGCTTTCTTT. Amino acids: CASNLQGVTEAFF.

The CDR3 bases are TGTGCCAGCAGTTCCTCCACCGGGTTAGCTTTCTTT. Its protein product is CASSSSTGLAFF. The V and J genes are TRBV25-1 and TRBJ1-1; D remains unclear. The CDR3 has 12 residues. The V gene lost 5 bases and the J gene lost 10 bases, with 14 bases spanning the gap. The V gene's germline CDR1 is MGHDK and CDR2 SYGVNS.

The V call is TRBV7-9, the J call TRBJ2-1; 16 bases agree with TRBD2. V was clipped by 5 bases and J by 9 bases; unmatched bases: 13. The CDR3 is 18 residues long. Germline V gene sequence: CDR1 SEHNR, CDR2 FQNEAQ (reference sequence). CDR3 residues: CASSPGTSGRAKNVEQFF. In nucleotides, the CDR3 is TGTGCCAGCAGCCCCGGGACTAGCGGGAGGGCCAAAAATGTTGAGCAGTTCTTC.

The genes are TRBV9 and TRBJ1-2; 8 nucleotides align to TRBD1. CDR1 and CDR2 from the germline V gene are SGDLS and YYNGEE. Trimming at V came to 0 bases and at J to 8 bases, leaving 21 bases not matched to a gene. The CDR3 loop spans 19 amino acids. DNA for the CDR3: TGTGCCAGCAGCGTAGGTTTAAGTCGGGACAGGCCCGAGGGCGAAGGCTACACCTTC. Translating gives CASSVGLSRDRPEGEGYTF.

This clonotype was counted between two and nine times. The chain recombines TRBV29-1 with TRBJ2-7; TRBD1 matches at 7 bases. The CDR3 has 12 residues. CDR1 and CDR2 from the germline V gene are SQVTM and ANQGSEA. Unmatched junction bases numbered 12, after V lost 7 bases and J lost 9 bases. CDR3 nucleotides: TGCAGCGCCTGGGACAGCCCTACTGGGCAGTACTTC. The encoded protein is CSAWDSPTGQYF.

Turning to this clonotype: The junction departs from germline at one end; a sequencing error may be responsible. The chain links TRBV7-2 to TRBJ2-5; 10 nucleotides align to TRBD2. The J call is doubtful: the DNA matches TRBJ2-7 better. Germline V gene sequence: CDR1 SGHTA, CDR2 FQGNSA. This CDR3 region has 17 residues. The CDR3 DNA follows: TGTGTCAGCAGCTTAGACTCTAGCGGGAGTAGCCTCGACGAGCAGTACTTC. Residues: CVSSLDSSGSSLDEQYF.

The rearrangement joins TRBV7-2 to TRBJ2-7; 7 bases align to TRBD1. The J call may be faulty, since TRBJ2-5 better matches the DNA end. The CDR3 totals 14 residues. The V gene's germline CDR1 is SGHTA and CDR2 FQGNSA. The CDR3 DNA follows: TGTGCCAGCAGTAAGGACAGGATAGGGGAGACCCAGTACTTC. Amino acids: CASSKDRIGETQYF.

This clonotype was detected only a few times. The rearrangement uses TRBV3-1 and TRBJ2-7, with 7 bases lining up with TRBD1. The ends lost 4 bases at V and 2 bases at J; junction bases unmatched: 5. This CDR3 is built from 14 residues. Looked up from germline, CDR1 is LGHDT and CDR2 is YNNKEL (reference sequence). The CDR3 protein is CASSPNQGAYEQYF. CDR3 bases: TGTGCCAGCAGCCCGAATCAGGGGGCCTACGAGCAGTACTTC.

There are a few counts of this clonotype. This could be a read error, since a much larger clone is one nucleotide away. The CDR3 sequence is CASSLLDTQYF. CDR3 in DNA: TGTGCCAGCAGTTTACTAGATACGCAGTATTTT. V and J are TRBV12-3 or TRBV12-4 and TRBJ2-3, with unresolved D. V gave up 2 bases and J gave up 5 bases, with 2 bases separating them. This CDR3 contains 11 residues.

Only a few counts were recorded for this clonotype. The chain carries TRBV12-3 or TRBV12-4 and TRBJ1-5; D remains ambiguous. V lost 6 bases, J lost 7 bases, and 16 bases lay in between. The CDR3 is 14 amino acids. The CDR3 nucleotides are TGTGCCAGCAGCCAAAGTTGGATGGGCCAGCCCCAGCATTTT. Its protein is CASSQSWMGQPQHF.

The gene calls are TRBV12-3 or TRBV12-4 and TRBJ2-5; 7 nucleotides line up with TRBD1. This CDR3 is 13 amino acids long. The trim removed 6 bases at V and 5 bases at J, leaving 6 bases unmatched. The CDR3 here is CASSHRGRETQYF. As DNA, the CDR3 is TGTGCCAGCAGCCACAGGGGTCGGGAGACCCAGTACTTC.

V and J are TRBV12-3 or TRBV12-4 and TRBJ1-2, with D possibly matching TRBD1 (5 bases). The V and J ends lost 5 bases and 6 bases respectively, with 19 bases between them. The CDR3 loop spans 15 amino acids. As DNA, the CDR3 is TGTGCCAGCAGTCTCGTAGGCCCCCAGGGCGATGGCTACACCTTC. Its protein product is CASSLVGPQGDGYTF.

This clonotype appeared a single time. This sequence joins TRBV7-9 and TRBJ2-5; 8 nucleotides agree with TRBD1. The CDR3 extends over 13 amino acids. Germline V lookup: CDR1 SEHNR, CDR2 FQNEAQ (reference sequence). Trimming at V came to 9 bases and at J to 3 bases, leaving 6 bases not matched to a gene. Here the CDR3 DNA reads TGTGCCAGTCTTCAGGACAGGGAAGAGACCCAGTACTTC. Its protein is CASLQDREETQYF.

V and J are TRBV3-1 and TRBJ2-3; TRBD2 matches at 7 bases. V lost 5 bases, J lost 2 bases, and 10 bases stayed unmatched. Germline V gives CDR1 LGHDT, CDR2 YNNKEL (reference sequence). The CDR3 extends over 16 amino acids. The CDR3, as DNA: TGTGCCAGCAGCTTCTCTCGGGGGGTTAACACAGATACGCAGTATTTT. Its translation: CASSFSRGVNTDTQYF.

A remark on this clonotype: No conserved phenylalanine or tryptophan ends this CDR3, so it is likely a read error. The chain is built from TRBV7-2 and TRBJ2-1; TRBD2 might be the D (5 bases). The CDR3 consists of 11 residues. V shed 4 bases and J shed 10 bases, with 8 bases lying between them. Per germline, CDR1 SGHTA and CDR2 FQGNSA. CDR3 in DNA: TGTGCCAGCAGCTCCCGGGAAGAGCAGTTCTTA. Translating it yields CASSSREEQFL.

The V call is TRBV6-2 or TRBV6-3, the J call TRBJ1-5, with D hard to call. From germline, CDR1 is MNHEY and CDR2 SVGEGT. V lost 7 bases to trimming and J lost 8 bases, with 12 bases between them. The CDR3 has 12 amino acids. CDR3 DNA sequence: TGTGCCAGCAACGGTAGCGGAAAGCCCCAGCATTTT. The encoded protein is CASNGSGKPQHF.

This clonotype was seen a few times. This chain joins TRBV6-5 and TRBJ1-2; 7 positions match TRBD1. This CDR3 has 15 amino acids. J gave up 2 bases and V 0 bases, and 3 bases lay outside the gene matches. The germline CDR1 and CDR2 sequences are MNHEY and SVGAGI. CDR3 bases: TGTGCCAGCAGTTACTCCGAGGGGGCAAACTATGGCTACACCTTC. It specifies CASSYSEGANYGYTF.

This clonotype was seen more than once but under ten times. The chain combines TRBV5-1 with TRBJ1-2; weak D call: TRBD1 (6 bases). Deletions cut 4 bases from V and 6 bases from J, with 13 bases between. The CDR3 totals 13 residues. The germline V gene encodes CDR1 SGHRS and CDR2 YFSETQ. The CDR3 DNA sequence: TGCGCCAGCAGCCAGGACAGTTACAATGGCTACACCTTC. Its translation: CASSQDSYNGYTF.

CDR3 loop: CASSLYRGDTEAFF. In DNA, the CDR3 is TGTGCCAGCAGCTTGTACAGGGGGGATACTGAAGCTTTCTTT. The chain recombines TRBV5-5 with TRBJ1-1; TRBD1 aligns across 8 bases. The CDR3 is made up of 14 amino acids. J gave up 5 bases and V 1 base, and 4 bases lay outside the gene matches. From germline, CDR1 is SGHKS and CDR2 YYEKEE (reference sequence).

This clonotype was picked up many times. V gene TRBV4-3 combines with J gene TRBJ2-3, with D unresolved. This CDR3 is 13 amino acids long. Trimming shortened V by 0 bases and J by 6 bases, and 7 bases separated the two germline ends. CDR1 is LGHNA, CDR2 YSLEER, per germline. The CDR3 region has the DNA TGCGCCAGCAGCCAAGATCCTGTGGATACGCAGTATTTT. It yields the protein CASSQDPVDTQYF.